This record looks at one TCR beta chain sequence and its context. As yet, its antigen is unknown. Some clones are missing from TCRdb's copy, which holds only in-frame ones; the method was immunoSEQ multiplex PCR. The repertoire has roughly 77,000 clones, around 80% of them found once; the top ten carry roughly 0.5%. This entry is derived from a study of OX40 agonist ivuxolimab in advanced cancers. Study summary: Patients were infused with ivuxolimab every 2 weeks at 0.01 to 10 mg/kg. The mean age was approximately 60 years, ranging from roughly 23 to 79, with under 90% of participants male. Overall study results and limits: Clonal expansion was seen in CD4+ and CD8+ blood T cells by week 6 at 0.1 to 3.0 mg/kg.

Germline loops: CDR1 MGHRA, CDR2 YSYEKL. CDR3 length: 15 residues. V lost 0 bases and J 2 bases, leaving 10 bases between the germline ends. This chain uses TRBV4-1 with TRBJ2-5; the D is unclear. The sequence came from an adult with an advanced solid tumor such as melanoma, head and neck, liver or kidney cancer. The material sequenced was CD4+ or CD8+ T cells sorted from blood, taken in a trial of the OX40 agonist ivuxolimab. The CDR3 region is CASSQEGSGQETQYF. CDR3 bases: TGCGCCAGCAGCCAAGAGGGGTCAGGTCAAGAGACCCAGTACTTC.